This T cell receptor (beta chain) originates from a study of TIL therapy for anti-PD-1-resistant metastatic lung cancer. At the level of the study: Median tumor PD-L1 proportion score was about 6.6%.

Study-level results: Infused TIL clonotypes partially replaced the baseline blood repertoire, then decayed over months.

A word on this clone: The antigen is undetermined.

The immunoSEQ assay was v3. Profiled with immunoSEQ multiplex PCR; TCRdb holds only in-frame clones, not every one. This table holds about 59,000 clones, less than 85% found once. Time point here: pre-treatment sample, taken before nivolumab and TIL therapy. Enrollment ran from late 2017 to early 2020. Germline CDR1 and CDR2: MNHNY and SVGAGI (reference sequence). After removal of 3 bases from V and 0 bases from J, the junction contained 4 bases not matched to a gene. CDR3 size: 15 residues. This chain joins TRBV6-6 and TRBJ2-7, with 8 positions matching TRBD2. Here the sequenced sample was blood, taken at baseline. The sequence came from a person aged 25 to 80 with non-small cell lung cancer. The DNA of the CDR3 is TGTGCCAGCAGTTATGAACTAGCGGACTCCTACGAGCAGTACTTC. Its protein product is CASSYELADSYEQYF.